Detailed here is one T cell receptor beta chain. These data originate in a study of cytomegalovirus exposure and HLA in healthy donors. This CDR3 region has 13 residues. Germline V gene sequence: CDR1 SGHNT, CDR2 YYREEE (reference sequence). V trimming: 4 bases; J trimming: 6 bases; junction bases outside the gene matches: 4. Sequenced by immunoSEQ multiplex PCR; TCRdb stores in-frame clones only, minus some. Of some 310,000 clones listed, 88% are singletons. The clonotype comes from a man aged 25 to 45 in good health and CMV-seronegative. Material for sequencing was PBMCs. The genes are TRBV5-4 and TRBJ1-1; 9 bases line up with TRBD1. In DNA form, the CDR3 reads TGTGCCAGCAGCGAGGACAGGGGCGCTGAAGCTTTCTTT. Protein sequence: CASSEDRGAEAFF.